This entry features one T cell receptor (beta chain) sequence. No antigen is known for it. The data stem from a study of radiotherapy plus CTLA-4 blockade in lung cancer. Across the whole study: Among enrolled patients, about 18% responded and around 30% achieved disease control.

CTLA-4 blockade using ipilimumab, together with focal radiation, was received by patients with chemo-refractory metastatic non-small-cell lung cancer. Repertoires were generated with immunoSEQ multiplex PCR, while TCRdb's copy carries only in-frame clones and drops some. The sample yields some 120,000 clones, roughly 77% seen once. This CDR3 is built from 16 residues. V was shortened by 0 bases and J by 0 bases, with 10 bases between the two germline ends. From germline, CDR1 is SGHTA and CDR2 FQGTGA. General study points: In blood, tumor-derived TCR clones expanded after radiotherapy plus ipilimumab. Early blood T cell clone changes and increased post-radiation serum interferon-beta were reportedly the strongest response predictors.

The chain is built from TRBV7-3 and TRBJ2-3, with a tentative D call TRBD1 (7 bases). Sequenced material: peripheral blood, taken from a patient treated with radiotherapy plus ipilimumab. The sequence was collected from a human donor with non-small cell lung cancer that progressed on radiotherapy plus ipilimumab. Some clones in this sample may be carry-over from other donors' samples. CDR3 in DNA: TGTGCCAGCAGCTTAACTCCAGGGGGGAGCACAGATACGCAGTATTTT. As protein: CASSLTPGGSTDTQYF.